This T cell receptor beta chain originates from a study of graft-versus-host responses after intestinal transplantation. About the research overall: Recipients uniformly received anti-thymocyte globulin induction, followed by tacrolimus and steroids for three to four years.

Worth noting for this clone: The antigen is not known.

CDR1 is LGHNT, CDR2 FRNRAP, per germline. J gave up 4 bases and V 6 bases, and 10 bases lay outside the gene matches. This CDR3 has 15 residues. Repertoires were generated with immunoSEQ multiplex PCR, while TCRdb's copy carries only in-frame clones and drops some. The table has roughly 90,000 clones, 75% to 95% seen once. General study points: Present in recipient marrow, GvH clones included some that appeared first in ileum or blood.

Sequencing was performed on unstimulated CD4+ T cells sorted from spleen or lymph node cells, taken before transplant. This TCR was recovered from a human donor who was the organ donor for an intestinal transplant. The genes are TRBV12-5 and TRBJ1-2; 8 positions agree with TRBD1. As DNA, the CDR3 is TGTGCTAGTGGGCAATCCGACAGGGGAGGCTATGGCTACACCTTC. Its protein is CASGQSDRGGYGYTF.